These 28 T cell receptor beta chains originate from one sample sequenced in a study of blood T cell repertoires in COVID-19 (dated by TCRdb to 2019 to 2021). To prepare the library, the immunoSEQ multiplex PCR assay was applied. TCRdb carries this immuneACCESS record with in-frame sequences only. Its versions omit some clonotypes, under half of them owing to an unresolved V gene in the studies checked, with the rest unexplained. Across this sample there are around 310,000 clones, with around 89% seen only once. The ten biggest clones cover approximately 0.98% of the sample. What was sequenced was peripheral blood. All receptors derive from a middle-aged woman with COVID-19, enrolled during active disease.

V is TRBV6-2 or TRBV6-3 and J is TRBJ2-1; 11 bases match TRBD2. CDR1 and CDR2 (germline): MNHEY, SVGEGT. The CDR3 covers 16 residues. V lost 4 bases, J lost 3 bases, and 5 bases stayed unmatched. CDR3 coding DNA: TGTGCCAGCAGTTCCAGGGGACTAGCGGTCTACAATGAGCAGTTCTTC. Its protein product is CASSSRGLAVYNEQFF.

The chain has TRBV19 and TRBJ2-7, with 8 bases matching TRBD1. Per germline, CDR1 LNHDA and CDR2 SQIVND (reference sequence). This CDR3 is 13 amino acids long. J gave up 4 bases and V 5 bases, and 4 bases lay outside the gene matches. The CDR3 here is CASSSRQGYEQYF. Written as DNA, the CDR3 is TGTGCCAGTAGTTCTCGACAGGGGTACGAGCAGTACTTC.

Notes on this clone: The sample carries other DNA sequences with the same CDR3. The V and J genes are TRBV27 and TRBJ1-1; no clear D. CDR1 and CDR2 (germline): MNHEY, SMNVEV (reference sequence). The V gene lost 0 bases and the J gene lost 2 bases, with 4 bases spanning the gap. The CDR3 has 13 amino acids. Written as DNA, the CDR3 is TGTGCCAGCAGTTTATCCAGAAACACTGAAGCTTTCTTT. Translated: CASSLSRNTEAFF.

In its sample, this clone was seen a few times. The chain combines TRBV18 with TRBJ2-2, with D perhaps TRBD1 (6 bases). The germline V and J ends were trimmed by 4 bases and 4 bases, with 10 bases remaining between them. There are 14 residues in the CDR3. Per germline, CDR1 KGHSH and CDR2 LQKENI. The CDR3 spells CASSLQGSTGELFF. The CDR3 nucleotides are TGTGCCAGCTCACTTCAGGGGTCCACCGGGGAGCTGTTTTTT.

The rearrangement links TRBV5-1 to TRBJ1-6; the match to TRBD1 covers 9 bases. Germline V gives CDR1 SGHRS, CDR2 YFSETQ. The CDR3 is 15 amino acids. V lost 1 base and J lost 8; bases outside the gene matches: 4. Written as DNA, the CDR3 is TGCGCCAGCAGCTTGTCGGGGACAGGGCATTCACCCCTCCACTTT. Its protein product is CASSLSGTGHSPLHF.

J is TRBJ2-1 and V is TRBV24-1, with 8 nucleotides matching TRBD1. The CDR3 runs to 14 residues. The V and J ends lost 4 bases and 8 bases, in that order; junction bases with no gene match: 6. Germline-derived CDR1 and CDR2 are KGHDR and SFDVKD. CDR3 sequence (DNA): TGTGCCACCAGTGAATCCGGGACAGGCCATGAGCAGTTCTTC. As protein: CATSESGTGHEQFF.

This clone was seen just once. For the CDR3, the DNA is TGTGCCAGTAGTACCTTATTCGCGGGAAGGGCGCAGGCTACTAACTATGGCTACACCTTC. Translation: CASSTLFAGRAQATNYGYTF. The chain combines TRBV19 with TRBJ1-2; no reliable D call. The length of the CDR3 is 20 residues. Trimming cost V 4 bases and J 0 bases, with 27 bases left between them. Germline-derived CDR1 and CDR2 are LNHDA and SQIVND (reference sequence).

This clone was detected once. The rearrangement links TRBV7-9 to TRBJ2-1; 8 nucleotides align to TRBD2. The CDR3 consists of 16 residues. Germline loops: CDR1 SEHNR, CDR2 FQNEAQ (reference sequence). Trimming cost V 5 bases and J 7 bases; bases outside gene matches: 13. The CDR3 region is CASSPTDREGRNEQFF. The CDR3 bases are TGTGCCAGCAGCCCAACCGACCGGGAGGGCCGTAATGAGCAGTTCTTC.

The chain joins TRBV6-5 to TRBJ1-1; maybe TRBD1 (6 bases). Trimming cost V 5 bases and J 1 base, with 14 bases left between them. The CDR3 contains 15 residues. Germline V gene lookup returns CDR1 MNHEY and CDR2 SVGAGI. Here the CDR3 reads CASSPGWGRNTEAFF. Written as DNA, the CDR3 is TGTGCCAGCAGTCCTGGTTGGGGGCGGAACACTGAAGCTTTCTTT.

The rearrangement links TRBV9 to TRBJ2-3; TRBD2 matches at 10 bases. Germline CDR1 reads SGDLS; CDR2 reads YYNGEE. The CDR3 is 17 residues long. J gave up 2 bases and V 0 bases, and 6 bases lay outside the gene matches. The CDR3 bases are TGTGCCAGCAGCGTAGACCTAGCGGGAGCTCTCACAGATACGCAGTATTTT. Translating gives CASSVDLAGALTDTQYF.

The chain carries TRBV7-8 and TRBJ2-7; D is perhaps TRBD1 (6 bases). The V gene's germline CDR1 is SGHVS and CDR2 FQNEAQ. This CDR3 is built from 14 residues. The V and J ends lost 5 bases and 6 bases respectively, with 17 bases between them. CDR3 in DNA: TGTGCCAGCAGCCGACGACAGGTAGGAAGCGAGCAGTACTTC. Encoded protein: CASSRRQVGSEQYF. Full variable domain (outside the CDR3, taken from reference TRBV7-8 and TRBJ2-7): GAGVSQSPRYKVAKRGQDVALRCDPISGHVSLFWYQQALGQGPEFLTYFQNEAQLDKSGLPSDRFFAERPEGSVSTLKIQRTQQEDSAVYLCASSRRQVGSEQYFGPGTRLTVT.

The V and J genes are TRBV6-5 and TRBJ1-2; a weak D match, TRBD1 (5 bases). The germline V gene has CDR1 MNHEY and CDR2 SVGAGI. The CDR3 consists of 13 residues. V was clipped by 7 bases and J by 8 bases, with 17 bases between them. In nucleotides, the CDR3 is TGTGCCAGCACCCAGCTGCCAAGGGGAGGCTACACCTTC. Its translation is CASTQLPRGGYTF.

The chain joins TRBV11-2 to TRBJ1-2; TRBD1 matches 7 bases. The ends lost 5 bases at V and 8 bases at J; junction bases unmatched: 26. CDR1 and CDR2 (germline): SGHAT, FQNNGV. The CDR3 is 19 residues long. The chain's CDR3 is CASSTPGQRTKIQRMGYTF. CDR3 DNA: TGTGCCAGCAGCACTCCGGGACAGCGAACTAAAATCCAGCGGATGGGCTACACCTTC.

This chain joins TRBV5-4 and TRBJ2-7; 8 bases line up with TRBD2. V trimming: 6 bases; J trimming: 3 bases; junction bases outside the gene matches: 8. Per germline, CDR1 SGHNT and CDR2 YYREEE (reference sequence). The CDR3 totals 14 residues. Written as DNA, the CDR3 is TGTGCCAGCAAATACTCCGGGACTAGCTACGAGCAGTACTTC. This codes for CASKYSGTSYEQYF.

The rearrangement joins TRBV18 to TRBJ1-1; 7 bases match TRBD1. V was clipped by 6 bases and J by 5 bases; unmatched bases: 15. The CDR3 sequence is 16 residues long. Germline CDR1 reads KGHSH; CDR2 reads LQKENI. CDR3 sequence: CASSQDRAAMGTEAFF. CDR3 DNA: TGTGCCAGCTCCCAAGACAGGGCGGCTATGGGGACTGAAGCTTTCTTT.

This clone was observed a single time. V gene TRBV9 combines with J gene TRBJ1-3, with 7 bases that match TRBD1. The CDR3 totals 15 residues. After removal of 4 bases from V and 0 bases from J, the junction contained 4 bases not matched to a gene. The germline V gene encodes CDR1 SGDLS and CDR2 YYNGEE. The CDR3 protein is CASSSSGGSGNTIYF. CDR3 nucleotides: TGTGCCAGCAGCTCCTCAGGGGGCTCTGGAAACACCATATATTTT.

The chain uses TRBV7-8 and TRBJ1-1, with 10 bases matching TRBD1. The CDR3 runs to 13 residues. Germline CDR1 SGHVS, CDR2 FQNEAQ. Trimming at V came to 5 bases and at J to 6 bases, leaving 3 bases not matched to a gene. Here the CDR3 DNA reads TGTGCCAGCAGCCTCGGACAGGGGGCTGAAGCTTTCTTT. The encoded protein is CASSLGQGAEAFF.

The gene calls are TRBV21-1 and TRBJ2-3; the D call in the table, TRBD1, was not verified against the DNA. TRBV21-1 is a pseudogene segment. This CDR3 comprises 16 residues. DNA of the CDR3: TGTGCCAGCAGCGCCCGACAGGGACCTCAGCCAGATACGCAGTATTTT. This codes for CASSARQGPQPDTQYF.

The rearrangement links TRBV5-1 to TRBJ2-2; D may be TRBD2 (5 bases). V was cut by 0 bases and J by 4 bases, with 13 bases left in between. The germline V gene has CDR1 SGHRS and CDR2 YFSETQ. The CDR3 loop spans 16 amino acids. In nucleotides, the CDR3 is TGCGCCAGCAGCTTGGTGGCCCGCGGAGGCACCGGGGAGCTGTTTTTT. This codes for CASSLVARGGTGELFF.

V is TRBV19 and J is TRBJ1-3; D is unclear. CDR3 length: 15 amino acids. Per germline, CDR1 LNHDA and CDR2 SQIVND (reference sequence). Trimming pared 7 bases from V and 0 bases from J, leaving 13 bases between. This chain's CDR3 is CASTLDWSSGNTIYF. Here the CDR3 DNA reads TGTGCCAGTACCCTAGACTGGAGCTCTGGAAACACCATATATTTT.

The sample holds a few counts of this clone. The chain combines TRBV6-1 with TRBJ1-2; maybe TRBD1 (5 bases). Germline CDR1 MNHNS, CDR2 SASEGT. Trimming took off 1 base at V and 4 bases at J, with 16 bases between the two ends. The CDR3 extends over 16 amino acids. The CDR3: CASSEVIGEDSYGYTF. In DNA, the CDR3 is TGTGCCAGCAGTGAAGTGATAGGGGAAGATAGCTATGGCTACACCTTC.

This clone was detected once. This sequence joins TRBV10-3 and TRBJ2-7; D is unresolved. V lost 10 bases, J lost 0 bases, and 7 bases lay in between. Per germline, CDR1 ENHRY and CDR2 SYGVKD. The CDR3 has 11 residues. In DNA, the CDR3 is TGTGCCACCGCCAGCTCCTACGAGCAGTACTTC. It yields the protein CATASSYEQYF.

The genes are TRBV6-1 and TRBJ2-2; possibly TRBD1 for D (6 bases). Trimming took off 3 bases at V and 4 bases at J, with 18 bases between the two ends. The CDR3 runs 17 residues. Germline CDR1 MNHNS, CDR2 SASEGT. The CDR3 sequence is CASSDPGQTRGTGELFF. CDR3 DNA: TGTGCCAGCAGTGATCCCGGACAGACGAGGGGCACCGGGGAGCTGTTTTTT.

The count of this clone is one. The rearrangement joins TRBV7-6 to TRBJ2-1; 9 nucleotides align to TRBD1. V shed 10 bases and J 5 bases; nucleotides not matched to a gene: 9. This CDR3 contains 14 residues. Germline assignment: CDR1 SGHVS and CDR2 FNYEAQ. The CDR3 loop reads CATSGTGNDNEQFF. The CDR3, as DNA: TGTGCCACCTCCGGGACAGGGAACGACAATGAGCAGTTCTTC. The complete variable domain, with remaining parts taken from reference TRBV7-6 and TRBJ2-1, reads GAGVSQSPRYKVTKRGQDVALRCDPISGHVSLYWYRQALGQGPEFLTYFNYEAQQDKSGLPNDRFSAERPEGSISTLTIQRTEQRDSAMYRCATSGTGNDNEQFFGPGTRLTVL.

V and J are TRBV6-5 and TRBJ2-2; possibly TRBD1 for D (6 bases). Germline V gives CDR1 MNHEY, CDR2 SVGAGI. V was clipped by 4 bases and J by 4 bases, with 10 bases between them. This CDR3 spans 14 amino acids. The CDR3 loop reads CASSWKGGTGELFF. For the CDR3, the DNA is TGTGCCAGCAGTTGGAAAGGGGGCACCGGGGAGCTGTTTTTT.

The sample holds one count of this clone. This chain uses TRBV4-3 with TRBJ1-1; D possibly corresponds to TRBD1 (5 bases). The CDR3 runs to 14 residues. The germline gives CDR1 LGHNA, CDR2 YSLEER. V was cut by 4 bases and J by 1 base, with 10 bases left in between. This CDR3 reads CASSRGLANTEAFF. CDR3 DNA sequence: TGCGCCAGCAGCCGGGGACTAGCGAACACTGAAGCTTTCTTT.

The rearrangement links TRBV6-4 to TRBJ1-2; 8 bases align to TRBD1. This CDR3 region has 14 residues. The V segment lost 3 bases and the J segment 6 bases; nucleotides outside the gene matches: 6. Looked up from germline, CDR1 is MRHNA and CDR2 is SNTAGT. In DNA, the CDR3 is TGTGCCAGCAGTGATTTCGACAGGGGAGATGGCTACACCTTC. It codes for CASSDFDRGDGYTF.

The CDR3 protein is CAWSPQISYGYTF. The CDR3 region has the DNA TGTGCCTGGAGTCCACAAATATCCTATGGCTACACCTTC. The chain employs TRBV30 and TRBJ1-2; D call uncertain. Germline V gene lookup returns CDR1 GTSNPN and CDR2 SVGIG (reference sequence). This CDR3 contains 13 residues. V was shortened by 2 bases and J by 4 bases, with 11 bases between the two germline ends.